These 7 T cell receptor beta chains came from one sample sequenced in a study of vaccination and CD4 T cells after COVID-19. Antigen specificity for these receptors is unknown. The Oncomine TCR Beta short-read assay was applied to DNA of cultured CD4+ T cells. TCRdb reprocessed the PCR reads via MiXCR and lists one record per CDR3 protein. The data contain 15,000 to 20,000 distinct CDR3 sequences, less than 50% of them singletons. Described treatment: roughly 10-day PBMC culture with coronavirus spike peptide pools or control peptides (ViraFEST assay). Sequencing input: CD4+ T cells from blood, cultured in vitro. The receptors originated from a human donor who had recovered from COVID-19.

This clonotype turned up a few times. This sequence joins TRBV6-2 or TRBV6-3 and TRBJ2-1, with 11 nucleotides matching TRBD1. The CDR3 length is 15 residues. J lost 6 bases, V lost 0 bases, and 1 base had no gene match. Germline CDR1 is MNHEY and CDR2 is SVGEGT. The CDR3: CASSYSGTGGNEQFF. CDR3 sequence (DNA): TGTGCCAGCAGTTACTCGGGGACAGGGGGCAATGAGCAGTTCTTC.

This clonotype was found a few times. This chain joins TRBV28 and TRBJ2-5, with TRBD2 matching over 14 bases. J was trimmed by 4 bases and V by 8 bases; bases with no gene match: 6. From germline, CDR1 is MDHEN and CDR2 SYDVKM. The CDR3 totals 15 residues. The CDR3 DNA reads as TGTGCCAGCGGTAGAGGACTAGCGGGAGGAGAGACCCAGTACTTC. Amino acids: CASGRGLAGGETQYF.

By share, this clonotype ranks as large. The CDR3 bases are TGTGCCAGTAGTAAGGGACGCACAGATACGCAGTATTTT. It codes for CASSKGRTDTQYF. This rearrangement joins TRBV19 to TRBJ2-3; D might be TRBD1 or TRBD2, each matching 5 bases. Germline CDR1 and CDR2: LNHDA and SQIVND (reference sequence). Trimming cost V 4 bases and J 1 base, with 6 bases left between them. CDR3 length: 13 residues. Drawing the rest from reference TRBV19 and TRBJ2-3, the complete variable domain is DGGITQSPKYLFRKEGQNVTLSCEQNLNHDAMYWYRQDPGQGLRLIYYSQIVNDFQKGDIAEGYSVSREKKESFPLTVTSAQKNPTAFYLCASSKGRTDTQYFGPGTRLTVL.

This clonotype came up a few times. The V gene is TRBV9, the J gene TRBJ1-6; 9 bases are a match to TRBD1. Trimming removed 5 bases from V and 8 bases from J; junction bases left unmatched: 8. Germline V CDR1 and CDR2: SGDLS, YYNGEE. The CDR3 runs to 15 residues. CDR3 sequence: CASSRGQGDDSPLHF. For the CDR3, the DNA is TGTGCCAGCAGTAGGGGACAGGGAGACGATTCACCCCTCCACTTT. Full variable domain (outside the CDR3, taken from reference TRBV9 and TRBJ1-6): DSGVTQTPKHLITATGQRVTLRCSPRSGDLSVYWYQQSLDQGLQFLIQYYNGEERAKGNILERFSAQQFPDLHSELNLSSLELGDSALYFCASSRGQGDDSPLHFGNGTRLTVT.

V is TRBV24-1 and J is TRBJ2-2; possibly TRBD1 for D (5 bases). Trimming stripped 3 bases from V and 10 bases from J, with 11 bases between. Germline CDR1 KGHDR, CDR2 SFDVKD. This CDR3 has 13 amino acids. CDR3 residues: CATSDTTVVELFF. The CDR3 DNA reads TGTGCCACCAGTGATACGACAGTGGTGGAGCTGTTTTTT.

This clonotype has only a few counts. The V and J genes are TRBV27 and TRBJ2-7; 9 bases are shared with TRBD1. The CDR3 is made up of 15 amino acids. V was clipped by 8 bases and J by 2 bases; unmatched bases: 10. Germline CDR1 reads MNHEY; CDR2 reads SMNVEV (reference sequence). The CDR3 nucleotides read TGTGCCAGCGGACCGAGTAGGGACAGGGCCTACGAGCAGTACTTC. This sequence encodes CASGPSRDRAYEQYF.

The V gene is TRBV4-1, the J gene TRBJ2-7; D gene ambiguous. Germline V gene data show CDR1 as MGHRA and CDR2 as YSYEKL. The CDR3 runs 13 residues. V lost 1 base to trimming and J lost 2 bases, with 6 bases between them. CDR3 protein: CASSQVGPYEQYF. CDR3 nucleotides: TGCGCCAGCAGCCAAGTAGGACCCTACGAGCAGTACTTC.